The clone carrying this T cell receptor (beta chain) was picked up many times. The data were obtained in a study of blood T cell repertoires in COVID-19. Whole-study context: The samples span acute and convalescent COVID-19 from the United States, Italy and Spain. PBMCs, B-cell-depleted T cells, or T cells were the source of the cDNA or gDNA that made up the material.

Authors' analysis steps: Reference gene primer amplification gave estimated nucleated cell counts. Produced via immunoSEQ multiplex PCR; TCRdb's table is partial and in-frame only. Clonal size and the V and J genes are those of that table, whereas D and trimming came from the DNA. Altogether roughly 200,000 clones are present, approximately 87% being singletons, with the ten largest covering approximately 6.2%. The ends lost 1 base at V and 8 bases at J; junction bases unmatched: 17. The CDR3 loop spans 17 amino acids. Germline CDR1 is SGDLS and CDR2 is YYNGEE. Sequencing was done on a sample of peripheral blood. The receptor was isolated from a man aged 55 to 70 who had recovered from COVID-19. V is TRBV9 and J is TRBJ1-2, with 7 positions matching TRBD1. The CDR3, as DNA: TGTGCCAGCAGCGTAACAGGGGACCCTTCTTCCACTGGGGGCTACACCTTC. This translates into CASSVTGDPSSTGGYTF.